The sequence of this TCR beta chain was determined in a study of cytomegalovirus exposure and HLA in healthy donors. Trimming stripped 10 bases from V and 6 bases from J, with 17 bases between. This CDR3 has 13 amino acids. Whole-study results and caveats: An Asian-associated ancestry cluster reportedly showed fewer N-insertions than the approximately 700-donor mean in a later analysis. Reported performance of the classifier showed diagnosis of cytomegalovirus status with high specificity and sensitivity. In an earlier analysis, about 87% or about 30%: the productive usage of most TCR beta V segments. V segments that were indistinguishable, TRBV6-2 and TRBV6-3 among them, were omitted from analysis.

PCR involved 60 Vbeta and 13 Jbeta primers. Method: immunoSEQ multiplex PCR; TCRdb's copy keeps in-frame clones and lacks some. This table has some 120,000 clones, approximately 89% appearing once. A note on this clone: Its specificity is unknown.

The source material was PBMCs. This sequence joins TRBV23-1 and TRBJ2-3; D may be TRBD2 (6 bases). TRBV23-1 belongs to the ORF category, with a function that is uncertain. The TCR originated in a woman between 25 and 40 years old in good health and CMV-seropositive. DNA for the CDR3: TGCGCCATACCCCGGGAGAAACGCGATACGCAGTATTTT. This sequence encodes CAIPREKRDTQYF.